A single sample gave rise to the 29 T cell receptor beta chains below, sequenced in a study of CD8 T cells in ankylosing spondylitis. Each CDR3 protein gets one entry after TCRdb re-called the 5' RACE reads with MiXCR. The sample shows approximately 540,000 distinct CDR3 sequences, more than 9.5% of them seen only once. These TCRs' antigens remain unknown. Study-wide points: Within ankylosing spondylitis blood, a TCR beta motif made up of several highly homologous variants appeared to be characteristic.

Sequencing was performed on blood, either unsorted or a sorted T cell fraction (not recorded which). The receptors here all came from a male donor with ankylosing spondylitis.

This clonotype appeared many times. The chain is built from TRBV29-1 and TRBJ2-3, with D perhaps matching TRBD2 (6 bases). CDR3 size: 13 residues. V was cut by 4 bases and J by 1 base, with 9 bases left in between. The germline V gene encodes CDR1 SQVTM and CDR2 ANQGSEA. The CDR3: CSVAGSRTDTQYF. The CDR3 DNA follows: TGCAGCGTTGCCGGGAGCCGCACAGATACGCAGTATTTT.

This clonotype has more than one count but fewer than ten. This sequence joins TRBV4-1 and TRBJ1-1, with 7 bases fitting TRBD1. This CDR3 is built from 15 residues. After removal of 0 bases from V and 1 base from J, the junction contained 2 bases not matched to a gene. Germline assignment: CDR1 MGHRA and CDR2 YSYEKL. The CDR3 sequence is CASSQEEGANTEAFF. In DNA form, the CDR3 reads TGCGCCAGCAGCCAAGAAGAGGGGGCGAACACTGAAGCTTTCTTT.

The chain links TRBV7-8 to TRBJ2-2, with 13 nucleotides matching TRBD2. This CDR3 has 17 residues. CDR1 and CDR2 (germline): SGHVS, FQNEAQ. Germline trimming cut 4 bases from V and 4 bases from J; bases unmatched to any gene: 6. CDR3 in DNA: TGTGCCAGCAGCTCTAGACTAGCGGGAGGCCGCACCGGGGAGCTGTTTTTT. Protein product: CASSSRLAGGRTGELFF.

This clonotype was recorded a few times. This chain connects TRBV21-1 to TRBJ1-1; TRBD1, the table's D call, lacks a check against the DNA. TRBV21-1 is noted as a pseudogene. This CDR3 comprises 16 residues. The CDR3 DNA sequence: TGTGCCAGCAGCAAAGGAGGAGGACAAGACGCTATTGAAGCTTTCTTT. It yields the protein CASSKGGGQDAIEAFF.

This clonotype was seen more than once but under ten times. The gene calls are TRBV24-1 and TRBJ2-5; 8 bases agree with TRBD1. Germline CDR1 KGHDR, CDR2 SFDVKD. V lost 4 bases, J lost 6 bases, and 12 bases stayed unmatched. The CDR3 is made up of 16 amino acids. CDR3 bases: TGTGCCACCAGTGAGGTCGGGACAGGCGTTTTCAAGACCCAGTACTTC. Translation: CATSEVGTGVFKTQYF.

This clonotype was found many times. V is TRBV12-3 or TRBV12-4 and J is TRBJ2-2; D might be TRBD2 (5 bases). This CDR3 comprises 15 residues. V lost 5 bases to trimming and J lost 3 bases, with 13 bases between them. CDR3 in amino acids: CASSPRVGDTGELFF. Here the CDR3 DNA reads TGTGCCAGCAGTCCCCGGGTCGGGGACACCGGGGAGCTGTTTTTT.

This clonotype occurred a few times. The CDR3 does not end in the conserved phenylalanine or tryptophan, so this is likely a read error. Because the CDR3's place on the DNA is in doubt, the DNA is left out and the CDR3 is given as listed by TCRdb. The chain recombines TRBV6-1 with TRBJ1-1; the D call TRBD1 from the table was never checked on the DNA. Germline assignment: CDR1 MNHNS and CDR2 SASEGT. The CDR3 contains 14 residues when both ends are counted. This chain's CDR3 is CASRLNQWAATEAL.

In its sample, this clonotype was seen a few times. The rearrangement links TRBV11-2 to TRBJ2-7; 11 nucleotides match TRBD2. CDR1 is SGHAT, CDR2 FQNNGV, per germline. The CDR3 length is 15 residues. V lost 4 bases and J lost 6; bases outside the gene matches: 8. The CDR3: CASSSIAGGPLEQYF. Written as DNA, the CDR3 is TGTGCCAGCAGCTCAATAGCGGGAGGGCCCCTCGAGCAGTACTTC.

V gene TRBV7-2 combines with J gene TRBJ2-1; D unresolved. The germline V gene encodes CDR1 SGHTA and CDR2 FQGNSA. The CDR3 is 13 residues long. V lost 4 bases and J 8 bases, leaving 12 bases between the germline ends. CDR3 region: CASSYFGRDEQFF. In DNA form, the CDR3 reads TGTGCCAGCAGCTACTTTGGACGCGATGAGCAGTTCTTC.

This chain joins TRBV2 and TRBJ2-2; TRBD2 matches 11 bases. CDR1 and CDR2 from the germline V gene are SNHLY and FYNNEI. The trim removed 7 bases at V and 6 bases at J, leaving 7 bases unmatched. This CDR3 spans 15 amino acids. The CDR3 spells CASTQWTSGSGELFF. The CDR3 coding sequence is TGTGCCAGCACCCAATGGACTAGCGGGTCCGGGGAGCTGTTTTTT.

This sequence joins TRBV5-1 and TRBJ2-3; 8 bases are a match to TRBD2. The V gene end was trimmed by 0 bases and the J gene end by 5 bases; junction bases not matched to a gene: 8. This CDR3 has 16 amino acids. Germline V gives CDR1 SGHRS, CDR2 YFSETQ. The CDR3 protein is CASSLEGTRGGDTQYF. The CDR3 DNA sequence: TGCGCCAGCAGCTTGGAGGGGACTAGGGGCGGAGATACGCAGTATTTT.

This clonotype was observed at least ten times. The chain couples TRBV6-1 to TRBJ2-1, with 7 nucleotides matching TRBD2. With 7 bases clipped from V and 5 bases from J, the junction kept 8 bases outside the gene matches. Germline assignment: CDR1 MNHNS and CDR2 SASEGT. CDR3 size: 14 residues. The chain's CDR3 is CASTSGKTHNEQFF. The CDR3, as DNA: TGTGCCAGCACCAGCGGGAAAACCCACAATGAGCAGTTCTTC.

The chain has TRBV12-3 or TRBV12-4 and TRBJ2-1; D gene ambiguous. The CDR3 is made up of 13 amino acids. V was clipped by 7 bases and J by 9 bases, with 16 bases between them. The CDR3 sequence: CASTGDNPGEQFF. For the CDR3, the DNA is TGTGCCAGCACCGGCGACAATCCTGGTGAGCAGTTCTTC.

The CDR3 DNA is TGTGCCAGCAGTCACTTTAGGACAGGGTTGAACACTGAAGCTTTCTTT. Its protein product is CASSHFRTGLNTEAFF. This chain joins TRBV6-5 and TRBJ1-1; TRBD1 agrees at 8 bases. This CDR3 is 16 amino acids long. Germline V CDR1 and CDR2: MNHEY, SVGAGI. After removal of 5 bases from V and 0 bases from J, the junction contained 8 bases not matched to a gene.

This rearrangement joins TRBV27 to TRBJ2-5, with D perhaps TRBD1 or TRBD2 (5 bases each). In germline, CDR1 is MNHEY, CDR2 SMNVEV (reference sequence). Trimming pared 2 bases from V and 12 bases from J, leaving 10 bases between. The CDR3 contains 11 residues. The CDR3 spells CASSLGTREYF. In DNA, the CDR3 is TGTGCCAGCAGTTTAGGGACCCGGGAGTACTTC.

The CDR3 sequence: CASSFRGGGYSNQPQHF. The DNA of the CDR3 is TGTGCCAGCAGCTTTAGGGGCGGAGGATATAGCAATCAGCCCCAGCATTTT. The chain is built from TRBV13 and TRBJ1-5; perhaps TRBD1 as D (5 bases). CDR1 and CDR2 from the germline V gene are PRHDT and FYEKMQ (reference sequence). The length of the CDR3 is 17 residues. V lost 3 bases to trimming and J lost 0 bases, with 15 bases between them.

In this sample, this clonotype turned up many times. This chain uses TRBV12-3 or TRBV12-4 with TRBJ1-5; no clear D. This CDR3 spans 12 amino acids. The V gene lost 6 bases and the J gene lost 9 bases, with 12 bases spanning the gap. The CDR3 sequence is CASRDGPGPQHF. CDR3 nucleotides: TGTGCCAGCAGGGACGGTCCAGGGCCCCAGCATTTT.

Only a few counts were recorded for this clonotype. The chain combines TRBV29-1 with TRBJ2-3; the D gene is possibly TRBD1 (6 bases). This CDR3 comprises 15 residues. Trimming took 2 bases from V and 4 from J, leaving 16 bases between them. Germline lookup yields CDR1 SQVTM and CDR2 ANQGSEA. The CDR3, as DNA: TGCAGCGTTGAAAAACAGGGAATCGGAGCAGATACGCAGTATTTT. It specifies CSVEKQGIGADTQYF.

This clonotype was counted ten times or more. This sequence joins TRBV6-5 and TRBJ2-7; either TRBD1 or TRBD2 may supply D (5 bases each). Trimming took off 2 bases at V and 1 base at J, with 21 bases between the two ends. Germline V gives CDR1 MNHEY, CDR2 SVGAGI. The CDR3 sequence is 18 residues long. The CDR3 is CASSYGTRTPDGSYEQYV. CDR3 in DNA: TGTGCCAGCAGTTACGGGACCCGAACCCCTGATGGATCCTACGAGCAGTACGTC.

This clonotype was recorded a few times. This sequence joins TRBV11-3 and TRBJ2-1; TRBD2 is a possible D gene (5 bases). Trimming took 8 bases from V and 6 from J, leaving 17 bases between them. The CDR3 spans 14 residues. CDR1 and CDR2 from the germline V gene are SGHNT and YENEEA. DNA for the CDR3: TGTGCCAGCGGGAGTCTAGGGTCTGTCAATGAGCAGTTCTTC. It specifies CASGSLGSVNEQFF. The complete variable domain, with remaining parts taken from reference TRBV11-3 and TRBJ2-1, reads EAGVVQSPRYKIIEKKQPVAFWCNPISGHNTLYWYLQNLGQGPELLIRYENEEAVDDSQLPKDRFSAERLKGVDSTLKIQPAELGDSAVYLCASGSLGSVNEQFFGPGTRLTVL.

The chain links TRBV20-1 to TRBJ2-3, with 11 nucleotides matching TRBD2. V lost 3 bases and J lost 2; bases outside the gene matches: 1. Germline lookup yields CDR1 DFQATT and CDR2 SNEGSKA (reference sequence). This CDR3 is built from 14 residues. The CDR3 DNA sequence: TGCAGTGCTAGTAGCGGGAGGGCCACAGATACGCAGTATTTT. Translated: CSASSGRATDTQYF.

This clonotype was observed a few times. The gene calls are TRBV20-1 and TRBJ2-2; tentative D call: TRBD1 (5 bases). Looked up from germline, CDR1 is DFQATT and CDR2 is SNEGSKA (reference sequence). Trimming shortened V by 3 bases and J by 5 bases, and 16 bases separated the two germline ends. The CDR3 sequence is 15 residues long. For the CDR3, the DNA is TGCAGTGCTAGTCCCCTGGGGCAAGTTACCGGGGAGCTGTTTTTT. Its protein product is CSASPLGQVTGELFF.

There are a few counts of this clonotype. CDR3 sequence reads: CASSYGDRTYEQYV. The CDR3 bases are TGTGCCAGCAGTTACGGCGACAGAACCTACGAGCAGTACGTC. The chain joins TRBV6-5 to TRBJ2-7; tentatively, D is TRBD1 (5 bases). The V gene lost 2 bases and the J gene lost 2 bases, with 10 bases spanning the gap. The V gene's germline CDR1 is MNHEY and CDR2 SVGAGI. The CDR3 spans 14 residues.

This clonotype has only a few counts. The CDR3 nucleotides read TGTGCCAGCAGTGCCGGGACAGAGTTTGGCTACACCTTC. Amino acid sequence: CASSAGTEFGYTF. The chain recombines TRBV6-6 with TRBJ1-2, with 7 nucleotides matching TRBD1. This CDR3 contains 13 residues. The germline gives CDR1 MNHNY, CDR2 SVGAGI (reference sequence). The trim removed 5 bases at V and 7 bases at J, leaving 7 bases unmatched.

In this sample, this clonotype turned up a few times. The chain has TRBV6-5 and TRBJ1-5, with a tentative D call TRBD1 (6 bases). The germline V gene encodes CDR1 MNHEY and CDR2 SVGAGI. The CDR3 loop spans 15 amino acids. V was cut by 0 bases and J by 7 bases, with 13 bases left in between. CDR3 coding DNA: TGTGCCAGCAGTTACTCTGGGGGCGCAAGGCAGCCCCAGCATTTT. Amino acids: CASSYSGGARQPQHF.

The chain joins TRBV12-3 or TRBV12-4 to TRBJ2-1, with D possibly being TRBD1 (6 bases). The V end was cut by 6 bases, the J end by 2 bases, with 14 bases between. This CDR3 is built from 15 residues. The CDR3 sequence is CASSPQTGTYNEQFF. CDR3 nucleotide sequence: TGTGCCAGCAGCCCCCAGACAGGAACCTACAATGAGCAGTTCTTC.

The chain combines TRBV20-1 with TRBJ1-1; the D is unclear. Trimming stripped 3 bases from V and 1 base from J, with 9 bases between. The germline V gene encodes CDR1 DFQATT and CDR2 SNEGSKA (reference sequence). CDR3 length equals 13 residues. CDR3: CSASWAANTEAFF. The CDR3 DNA reads TGCAGTGCTAGTTGGGCGGCGAACACTGAAGCTTTCTTT.

This clonotype was counted once. The J gene is TRBJ2-1, the V gene TRBV27; D call uncertain. V dropped 5 bases and J dropped 6 bases, with 23 bases sitting between them. Germline V gene lookup returns CDR1 MNHEY and CDR2 SMNVEV (reference sequence). This CDR3 has 17 residues. CDR3 DNA sequence: TGTGCCAGCAGTCCACTCCCCACAGAAAGCCCTGGCAATGAGCAGTTCTTC. Translation: CASSPLPTESPGNEQFF.

This clonotype was found a few times. This chain joins TRBV5-1 and TRBJ2-2, with TRBD2 matching 13 bases. The V and J ends lost 5 bases and 7 bases, in that order; junction bases with no gene match: 5. In germline, CDR1 is SGHRS, CDR2 YFSETQ. This CDR3 has 15 amino acids. Here the CDR3 DNA reads TGCGCCAGCAGTCCCGGGACTAGCGGGATCGGGGAGCTGTTTTTT. It codes for CASSPGTSGIGELFF. The variable domain in full, with the rest retrieved from reference TRBV5-1 and TRBJ2-2, is KAGVTQTPRYLIKTRGQQVTLSCSPISGHRSVSWYQQTPGQGLQFLFEYFSETQRNKGNFPGRFSGRQFSNSRSEMNVSTLELGDSALYLCASSPGTSGIGELFFGEGSRLTVL.